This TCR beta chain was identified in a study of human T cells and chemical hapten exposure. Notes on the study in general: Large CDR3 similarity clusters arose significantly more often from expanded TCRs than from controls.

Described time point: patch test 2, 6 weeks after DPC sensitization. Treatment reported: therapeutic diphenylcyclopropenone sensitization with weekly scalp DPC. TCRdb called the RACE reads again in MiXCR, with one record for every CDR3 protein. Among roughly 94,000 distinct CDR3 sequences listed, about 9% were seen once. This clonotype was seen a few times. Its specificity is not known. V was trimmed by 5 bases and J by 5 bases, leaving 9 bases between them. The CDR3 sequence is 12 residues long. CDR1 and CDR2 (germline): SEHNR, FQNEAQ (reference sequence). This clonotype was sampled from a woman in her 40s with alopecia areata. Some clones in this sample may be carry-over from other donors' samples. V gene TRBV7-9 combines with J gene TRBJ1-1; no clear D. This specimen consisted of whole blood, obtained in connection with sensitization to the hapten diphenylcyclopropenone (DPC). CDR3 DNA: TGTGCCAGCAGCAGGACGGGGACTGAAGCTTTCTTT. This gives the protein CASSRTGTEAFF.